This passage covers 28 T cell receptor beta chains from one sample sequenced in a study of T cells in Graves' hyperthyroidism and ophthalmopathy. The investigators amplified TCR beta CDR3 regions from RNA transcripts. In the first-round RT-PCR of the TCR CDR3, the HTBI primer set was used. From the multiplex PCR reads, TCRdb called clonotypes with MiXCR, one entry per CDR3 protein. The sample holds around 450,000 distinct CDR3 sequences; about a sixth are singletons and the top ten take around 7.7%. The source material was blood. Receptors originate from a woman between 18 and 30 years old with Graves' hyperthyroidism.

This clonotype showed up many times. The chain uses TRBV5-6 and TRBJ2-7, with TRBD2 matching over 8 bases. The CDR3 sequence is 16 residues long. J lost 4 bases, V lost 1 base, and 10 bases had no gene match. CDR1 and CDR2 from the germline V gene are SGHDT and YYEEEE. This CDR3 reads CASSLYGRVGGYEQYF. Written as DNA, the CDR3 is TGTGCCAGCAGCTTGTACGGGAGGGTCGGAGGATACGAGCAGTACTTC. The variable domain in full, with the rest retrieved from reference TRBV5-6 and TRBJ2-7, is DAGVTQSPTHLIKTRGQQVTLRCSPKSGHDTVSWYQQALGQGPQFIFQYYEEEERQRGNFPDRFSGHQFPNYSSELNVNALLLGDSALYLCASSLYGRVGGYEQYFGPGTRLTVT.

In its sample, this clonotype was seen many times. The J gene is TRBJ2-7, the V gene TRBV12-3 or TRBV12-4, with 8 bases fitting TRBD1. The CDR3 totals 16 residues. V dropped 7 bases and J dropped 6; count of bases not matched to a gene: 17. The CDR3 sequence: CASKPGGSSFSGEQYF. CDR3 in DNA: TGTGCCAGCAAACCAGGGGGCAGTTCTTTCTCAGGCGAGCAGTACTTC.

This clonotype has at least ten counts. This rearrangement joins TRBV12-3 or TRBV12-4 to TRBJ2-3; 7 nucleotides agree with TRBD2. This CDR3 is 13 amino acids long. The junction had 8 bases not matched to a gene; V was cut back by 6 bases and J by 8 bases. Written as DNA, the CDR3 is TGTGCCAGCAGACTTTTGGGGGAGGGTACGCAGTATTTT. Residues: CASRLLGEGTQYF.

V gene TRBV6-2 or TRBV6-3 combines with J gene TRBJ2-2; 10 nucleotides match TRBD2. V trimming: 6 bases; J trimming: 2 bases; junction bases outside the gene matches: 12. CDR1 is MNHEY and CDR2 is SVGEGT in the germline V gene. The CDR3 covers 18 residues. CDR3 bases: TGTGCCAGCAGGCTCGGCTCCCAGCGGGGGGGCAACACCGGGGAGCTGTTTTTT. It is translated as CASRLGSQRGGNTGELFF.

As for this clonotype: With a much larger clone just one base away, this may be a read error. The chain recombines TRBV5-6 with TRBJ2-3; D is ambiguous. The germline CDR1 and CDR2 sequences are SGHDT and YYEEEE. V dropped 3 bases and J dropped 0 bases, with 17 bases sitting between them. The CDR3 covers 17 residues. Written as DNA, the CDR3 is TGTGCCAGCAGCTCCTTAATAAGGTACAGCAGCACAGATACGCAGTATTTT. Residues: CASSSLIRYSSTDTQYF.

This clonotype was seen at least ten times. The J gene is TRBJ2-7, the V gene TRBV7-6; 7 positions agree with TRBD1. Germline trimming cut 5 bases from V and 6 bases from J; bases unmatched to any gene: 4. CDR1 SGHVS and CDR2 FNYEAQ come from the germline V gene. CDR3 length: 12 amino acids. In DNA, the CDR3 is TGTGCCAGCAGCATAACAGGGGTCGAGCAGTACTTC. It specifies CASSITGVEQYF. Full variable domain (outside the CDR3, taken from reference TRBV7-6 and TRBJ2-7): GAGVSQSPRYKVTKRGQDVALRCDPISGHVSLYWYRQALGQGPEFLTYFNYEAQQDKSGLPNDRFSAERPEGSISTLTIQRTEQRDSAMYRCASSITGVEQYFGPGTRLTVT.

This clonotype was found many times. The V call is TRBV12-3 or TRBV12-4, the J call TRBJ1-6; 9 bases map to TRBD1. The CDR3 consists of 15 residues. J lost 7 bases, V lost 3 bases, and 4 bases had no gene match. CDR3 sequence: CASSFGDRANSPLHF. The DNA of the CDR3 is TGTGCCAGCAGTTTTGGGGACAGGGCGAATTCACCCCTCCACTTT.

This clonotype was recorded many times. CDR3 amino acids: CASSAGTASAFNYGYTF. The CDR3 DNA reads TGTGCCAGCAGTGCCGGGACAGCCTCAGCATTTAACTATGGCTACACCTTC. V and J are TRBV28 and TRBJ1-2; 7 positions agree with TRBD1. V lost 5 bases and J lost 1; bases outside the gene matches: 13. Per germline, CDR1 MDHEN and CDR2 SYDVKM. This CDR3 comprises 17 residues.

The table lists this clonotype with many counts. This CDR3 reads CSAPHPGGSGDEQFF. CDR3 sequence (DNA): TGCAGTGCTCCACACCCAGGGGGCTCTGGGGATGAGCAGTTCTTC. The V gene is TRBV20-1, the J gene TRBJ2-1, with 8 bases lining up with TRBD1. The CDR3 length is 15 residues. Germline values: CDR1 DFQATT, CDR2 SNEGSKA (reference sequence). Trimming at V came to 5 bases and at J to 8 bases, leaving 14 bases not matched to a gene.

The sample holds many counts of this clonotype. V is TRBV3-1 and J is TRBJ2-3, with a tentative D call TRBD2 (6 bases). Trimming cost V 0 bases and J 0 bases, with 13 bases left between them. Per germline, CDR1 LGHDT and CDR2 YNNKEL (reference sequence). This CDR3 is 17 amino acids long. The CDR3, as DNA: TGTGCCAGCAGCCAAGATAGTCCAGGGACTAGCACAGATACGCAGTATTTT. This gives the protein CASSQDSPGTSTDTQYF.

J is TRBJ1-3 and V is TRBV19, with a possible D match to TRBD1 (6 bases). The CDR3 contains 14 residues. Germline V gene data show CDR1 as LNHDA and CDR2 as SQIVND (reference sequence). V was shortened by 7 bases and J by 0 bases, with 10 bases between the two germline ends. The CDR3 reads CASNRDYSGNTIYF. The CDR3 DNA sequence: TGTGCCAGTAACAGGGATTACTCTGGAAACACCATATATTTT.

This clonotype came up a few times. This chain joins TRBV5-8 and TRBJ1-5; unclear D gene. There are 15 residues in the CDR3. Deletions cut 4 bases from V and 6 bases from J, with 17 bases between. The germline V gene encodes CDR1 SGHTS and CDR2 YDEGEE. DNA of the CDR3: TGTGCCAGCAGCCCTACAATCGATCGGCCTCAGCCCCAGCATTTT. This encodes CASSPTIDRPQPQHF. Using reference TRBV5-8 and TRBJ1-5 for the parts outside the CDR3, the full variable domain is EAGVTQSPTHLIKTRGQQATLRCSPISGHTSVYWYQQALGLGLQFLLWYDEGEERNRGNFPPRFSGRQFPNYSSELNVNALELEDSALYLCASSPTIDRPQPQHFGDGTRLSIL.

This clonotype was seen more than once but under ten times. The CDR3 region has the DNA TGTGCCAGTTTAAGCGGGGGCGCCCTAGCCAAAAACATTCAGTACTTC. Its translation: CASLSGGALAKNIQYF. The chain employs TRBV28 and TRBJ2-4; TRBD2 agrees at 8 bases. V gave up 9 bases and J gave up 0 bases; unmatched junction bases: 10. The CDR3 length is 16 residues. Germline V CDR1 and CDR2: MDHEN, SYDVKM.

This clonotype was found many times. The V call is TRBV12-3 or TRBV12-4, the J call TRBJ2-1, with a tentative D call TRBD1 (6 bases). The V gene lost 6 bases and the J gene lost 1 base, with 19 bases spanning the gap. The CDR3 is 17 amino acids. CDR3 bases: TGTGCCAGCAGCCCCATCCTACAGGGCAAGTCCTACAATGAGCAGTTCTTC. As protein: CASSPILQGKSYNEQFF.

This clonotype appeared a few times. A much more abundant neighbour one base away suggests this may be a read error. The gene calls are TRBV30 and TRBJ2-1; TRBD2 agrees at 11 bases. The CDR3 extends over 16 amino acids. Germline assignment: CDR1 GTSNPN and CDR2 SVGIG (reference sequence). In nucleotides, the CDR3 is TGTGCCTGGGAGGCGACGGGACTAGCGGACTACAATGAGCGGTTCTTC. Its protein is CAWEATGLADYNERFF.

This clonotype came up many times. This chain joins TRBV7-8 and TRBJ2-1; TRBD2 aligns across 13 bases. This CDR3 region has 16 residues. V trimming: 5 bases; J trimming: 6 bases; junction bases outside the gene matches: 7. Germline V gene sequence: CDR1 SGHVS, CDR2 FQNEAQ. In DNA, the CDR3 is TGTGCCAGCAGCCCACAACTAGCGGGAGGGCTCAATGAGCAGTTCTTC. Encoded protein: CASSPQLAGGLNEQFF.

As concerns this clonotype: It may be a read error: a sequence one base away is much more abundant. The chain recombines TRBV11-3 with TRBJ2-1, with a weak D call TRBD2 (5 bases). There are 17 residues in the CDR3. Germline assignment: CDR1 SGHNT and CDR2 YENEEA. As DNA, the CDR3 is TGTGCCAGCAGCCCCCCCCATAGCGTTTACTCCTACAATGAGCAGTCCTTC. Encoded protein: CASSPPHSVYSYNEQSF.

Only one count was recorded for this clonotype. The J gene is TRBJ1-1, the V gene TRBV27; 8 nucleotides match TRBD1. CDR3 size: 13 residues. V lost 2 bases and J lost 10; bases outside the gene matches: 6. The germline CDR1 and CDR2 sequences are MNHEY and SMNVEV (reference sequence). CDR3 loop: CASSLRTGSLAFF. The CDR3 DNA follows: TGTGCCAGCAGTTTACGGACAGGGAGTTTAGCTTTCTTT.

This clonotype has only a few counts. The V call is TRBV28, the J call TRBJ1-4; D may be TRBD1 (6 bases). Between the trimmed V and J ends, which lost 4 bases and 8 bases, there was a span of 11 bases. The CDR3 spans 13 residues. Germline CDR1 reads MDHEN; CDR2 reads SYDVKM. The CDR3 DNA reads TGTGCCAGCAGTTCTAGACAGGAAGAAAAACTGTTTTTT. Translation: CASSSRQEEKLFF.

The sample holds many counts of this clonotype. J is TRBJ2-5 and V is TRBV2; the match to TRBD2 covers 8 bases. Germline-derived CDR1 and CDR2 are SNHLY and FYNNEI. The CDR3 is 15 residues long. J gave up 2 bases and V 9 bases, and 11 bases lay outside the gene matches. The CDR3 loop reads CASGGQRGPQETQYF. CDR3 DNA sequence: TGTGCCAGTGGGGGCCAGCGGGGGCCTCAAGAGACCCAGTACTTC.

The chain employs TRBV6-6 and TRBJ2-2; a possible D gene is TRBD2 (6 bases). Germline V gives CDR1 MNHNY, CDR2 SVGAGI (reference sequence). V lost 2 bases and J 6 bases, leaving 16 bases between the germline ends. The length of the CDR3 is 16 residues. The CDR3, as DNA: TGTGCCAGCAGTTACGGTCTCCACCTAGCGTCCGGGGAGCTGTTTTTT. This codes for CASSYGLHLASGELFF.

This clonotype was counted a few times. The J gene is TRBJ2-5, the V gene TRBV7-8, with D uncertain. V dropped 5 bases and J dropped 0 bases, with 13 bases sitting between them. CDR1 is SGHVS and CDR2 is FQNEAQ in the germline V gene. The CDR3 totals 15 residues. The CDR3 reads CASSPRWQYQETQYF. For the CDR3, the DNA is TGTGCCAGCAGCCCGAGGTGGCAGTACCAAGAGACCCAGTACTTC.

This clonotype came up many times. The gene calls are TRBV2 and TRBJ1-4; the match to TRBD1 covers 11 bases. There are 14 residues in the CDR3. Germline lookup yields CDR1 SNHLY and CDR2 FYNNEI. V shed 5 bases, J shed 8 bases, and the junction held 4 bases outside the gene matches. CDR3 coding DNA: TGTGCCAGCAGTCGGGACAGGGGGGAAGAAAAACTGTTTTTT. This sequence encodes CASSRDRGEEKLFF.

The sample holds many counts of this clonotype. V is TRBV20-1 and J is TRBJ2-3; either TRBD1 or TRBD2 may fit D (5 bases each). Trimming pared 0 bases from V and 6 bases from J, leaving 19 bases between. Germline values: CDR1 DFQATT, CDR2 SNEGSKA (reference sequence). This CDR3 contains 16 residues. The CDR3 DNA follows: TGCAGTGCTAGAGATCAGGGAAGCGGCCCCGGGGATACGCAGTATTTT. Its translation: CSARDQGSGPGDTQYF.

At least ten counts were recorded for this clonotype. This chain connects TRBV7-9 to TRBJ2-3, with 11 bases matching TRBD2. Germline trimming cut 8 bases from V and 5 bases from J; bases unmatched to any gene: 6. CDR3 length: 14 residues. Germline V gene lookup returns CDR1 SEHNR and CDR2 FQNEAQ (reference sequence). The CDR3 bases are TGTGCCAGCTCCATAGCGGGAGGGGGAGATACGCAGTATTTT. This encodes CASSIAGGGDTQYF.

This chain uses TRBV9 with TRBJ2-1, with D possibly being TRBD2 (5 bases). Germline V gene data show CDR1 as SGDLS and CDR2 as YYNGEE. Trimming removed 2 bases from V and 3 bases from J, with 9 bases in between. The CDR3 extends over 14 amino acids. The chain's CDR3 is CASSVGGNYNEQFF. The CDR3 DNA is TGTGCCAGCAGCGTTGGAGGCAACTACAATGAGCAGTTCTTC.

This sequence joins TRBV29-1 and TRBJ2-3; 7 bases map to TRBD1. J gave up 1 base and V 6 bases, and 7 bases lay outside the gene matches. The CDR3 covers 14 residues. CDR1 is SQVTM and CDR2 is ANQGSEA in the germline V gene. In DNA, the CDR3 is TGCAGCGTCGATCTCACAGGGGGCACAGATACGCAGTATTTT. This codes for CSVDLTGGTDTQYF.

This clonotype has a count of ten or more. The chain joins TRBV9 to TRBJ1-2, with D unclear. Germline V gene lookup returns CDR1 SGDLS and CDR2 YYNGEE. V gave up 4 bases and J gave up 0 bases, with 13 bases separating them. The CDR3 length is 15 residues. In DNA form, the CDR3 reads TGTGCCAGCAGCATAGACCGGGATTCTAACTATGGCTACACCTTC. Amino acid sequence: CASSIDRDSNYGYTF.